These T cell receptor beta chains were read from a single sample in a study of T cells after yellow fever vaccination. TCRdb called the 5' RACE reads again in MiXCR, with one record for every CDR3 protein. This sample has 510,000 or so distinct CDR3 sequences, with 15% to 20% found just once. Material: PBMCs, obtained 15 days after the yellow fever booster vaccination. These receptors originate from a man aged 25 to 40 who received the YFV17D yellow fever vaccine. Both conserved end residues are part of each CDR3. Fields, in order: V gene, J gene, D gene, clone size, CDR3 DNA, CDR3 protein. The D gene is left open where the match is weak. Not all rows give a size; the values are once, few, many and, for expanded clones, a class.

>TRBV7-2|TRBJ2-5|TRBD1|NA
TGTGCCAGCAGCCGAAGGACAGGGCAAGAGACCCAGTACTTC
CASSRRTGQETQYF
>TRBV12-3/TRBV12-4|TRBJ1-2|NA|many
TGTGCCAGCAGTTCAGGAGGTGGCTACACCTTC
CASSSGGGYTF
>TRBV20-1|TRBJ2-3|TRBD2|once
TGCAGAGCTAGCGGGCGTGATGGCACAGATACGCAGTATTTT
CRASGRDGTDTQYF
>TRBV4-3|TRBJ2-7|NA|NA
TGCGCCAGCAGCCTAACTCCGGCCTACGAGCAGTACTTC
CASSLTPAYEQYF
>TRBV18|TRBJ2-5|TRBD2|NA
TGTGCCAGCTCACCAGTAGCGGGGCAAGAGACCCAGTACTTC
CASSPVAGQETQYF
>TRBV20-1|TRBJ2-1|TRBD2|few
TGCAGTGCTGGGACTAGCGGGAGGCCGAATGAGCAGTTCTTC
CSAGTSGRPNEQFF
>TRBV6-5|TRBJ2-1|TRBD2|NA
TGTGCCAGCAGTTACTCTAGCGGGGTGGGGAATGAGCAGTTCTTC
CASSYSSGVGNEQFF
>TRBV10-3|TRBJ2-5|NA|NA
TGTGCCATCAGTGACATGGGAGCTGGGGAGACCCAGTACTTC
CAISDMGAGETQYF
>TRBV6-5|TRBJ2-3|TRBD2|few
TGTGCCAGCAGTTACGGGGGACTAGCGGGAGCTCTAGATACGCAGTATTTT
CASSYGGLAGALDTQYF
>TRBV28|TRBJ2-3|NA|NA
TGTGCCAGCAGTTTTGATTGGCAGCGGATAGGTACGCAGTATTTT
CASSFDWQRIGTQYF
>TRBV28|TRBJ2-1|NA|NA
TGTGCCAGTATCCGGCAGGGTTCCTACAATGAGCAGTTCTTC
CASIRQGSYNEQFF
>TRBV6-5|TRBJ2-1|NA|NA
TGTGCCAGCAGTTACCAACAGGGTAATGAGCAGTTCTTC
CASSYQQGNEQFF
>TRBV7-2|TRBJ2-1|NA|NA
TGTGCCAGCAGCTTTTACGGGCGCCACAATGAGCAGTTCTTC
CASSFYGRHNEQFF
>TRBV18|TRBJ2-7|NA|NA
TGTGCCAGCTCACCGGGGGCGGCCGCCTACGAGCAGTACTTC
CASSPGAAAYEQYF
>TRBV12-3/TRBV12-4|TRBJ2-7|NA|many
TGTGCCAGCAGTTTCTCCCTCGAGCAGTACTTC
CASSFSLEQYF
>TRBV6-2/TRBV6-3|TRBJ2-7|NA|NA
TGTGCCAGCAGTTTACTTGGAGGAGCCCTATACGAGCAGTACTTC
CASSLLGGALYEQYF
>TRBV11-2|TRBJ2-7|NA|few
TGTGCCAGCAGCTTAGTGGCAGGGTTGAACGAGCAGTACTTC
CASSLVAGLNEQYF
>TRBV11-2|TRBJ2-7|TRBD1|NA
TGTGCCAGCAGCCCTTCGACAGGGGCGGCCTACGAGCAGTACTTC
CASSPSTGAAYEQYF
>TRBV20-1|TRBJ2-7|NA|few
TGCAGTGCTAGAGGCCTACCGGACACTTTAGCCTACGAGCAGTACTTC
CSARGLPDTLAYEQYF
>TRBV9|TRBJ2-2|TRBD1|NA
TGTGCCAGCAGCGTGAGGACAGGGGGCTTGACCGGGGAGCTGTTTTTT
CASSVRTGGLTGELFF
>TRBV7-2|TRBJ1-5|NA|few
TGTGCCAGCAGCGACTACAGCAGTAGCAATCAGCCCCAGCATTTT
CASSDYSSSNQPQHF
>TRBV12-3/TRBV12-4|TRBJ2-7|NA|few
TGTGCCAGCAGTTTAGCTTTTGCAGGGACCTACGAGCAGTACTTC
CASSLAFAGTYEQYF
>TRBV7-2|TRBJ1-1|NA|few
TGTGCCAGTAGGGCCATAAACACTGAAGCTTTCTTT
CASRAINTEAFF
>TRBV7-3|TRBJ2-1|TRBD2|NA
TGTGCCAGCAGCCCCGCGGCCGGAGCGGGGGGGTACAATGAGCAGTTCTTC
CASSPAAGAGGYNEQFF
>TRBV7-6|TRBJ2-4|NA|NA
TGTGCCAGCAGCCCCATCTTAGGGGAATCAAACATTCAGTACTTC
CASSPILGESNIQYF
>TRBV20-1|TRBJ2-1|TRBD2|few
TGCAGTGCTAGAGGTCAAGGCGGGGGTTACAATGAGCAGTTCTTC
CSARGQGGGYNEQFF
>TRBV20-1|TRBJ2-2|NA|NA
TGCAGTGCTAGAGGGAGGAAGGGGAGAACCGGGGAGCTGTTTTTT
CSARGRKGRTGELFF
>TRBV20-1|TRBJ2-5|NA|few
TGCAGTGCTGCCTGGGTCCGAGGGGAGACCCAGTACTTC
CSAAWVRGETQYF
>TRBV3-1|TRBJ1-5|NA|NA
TGTGCCAGCAGCCAAGCTTCCGACAATCAGCCCCAGCATTTT
CASSQASDNQPQHF
>TRBV11-2|TRBJ2-1|TRBD2|few
TGTGCCAGCACTTCGATAAGCGGGAGGGGCAATGAGCAGTTCTTC
CASTSISGRGNEQFF
>TRBV5-1|TRBJ2-5|NA|many
TGCGCCAGCAGCTTGACGAAAGAGACCCAGTACTTC
CASSLTKETQYF
>TRBV20-1|TRBJ1-6|NA|NA
TGCAGTGCCTCGGACCTTCGGTCCCTCCACTTT
CSASDLRSLHF
>TRBV7-9|TRBJ2-5|NA|NA
TGTGCCAGCAGCTACCGGGACTCCCTTCAAGAGACCCAGTACTTC
CASSYRDSLQETQYF
>TRBV14|TRBJ2-3|NA|NA
TGTGCCAGCAGGCTCTGCGCGACAGATACGCAGTATTTT
CASRLCATDTQYF
>TRBV7-8|TRBJ2-1|NA|few
TGTGCCAGCAGCTTAGCGCCGTCTCTTCAACTTGGTTACAATGAGCAGTTCTTC
CASSLAPSLQLGYNEQFF
>TRBV7-2|TRBJ2-5|NA|NA
TGTGCCAGCAGCTTAGTGGTCAAGGAGACCCAGTACTTC
CASSLVVKETQYF
>TRBV7-9|TRBJ2-3|TRBD2|NA
TGTGCCAGCAGCTTATCTAGCGGGATTCAAGATACGCAGTATTTT
CASSLSSGIQDTQYF
>TRBV20-1|TRBJ2-1|TRBD2|NA
TGCAGTGCTAGTCCTGGACTAGCGGCTCACAATGAGCAGTTCTTC
CSASPGLAAHNEQFF
>TRBV6-1|TRBJ2-1|TRBD2|NA
TGTGCCAGCAGTGAAGCTTATAGCGGGAGGGTGTTCTTC
CASSEAYSGRVFF
>TRBV19|TRBJ2-1|NA|NA
TGTGCCAGTAGTGCCCTCTGGGTTTACAATGAGCAGTTCTTC
CASSALWVYNEQFF
>TRBV30|TRBJ2-2|TRBD1|NA
TGTGCCGGTGGACAGGGGTACACCGGGGAGCTGTTTTTT
CAGGQGYTGELFF
>TRBV7-9|TRBJ2-3|NA|few
TGTGCCAGCAGCTTCAGGGAGCATACGCAGTATTTT
CASSFREHTQYF
>TRBV12-3/TRBV12-4|TRBJ1-2|TRBD1|few
TGTGCCAGCAGGCTGGGGACAGGGGGGGACTATGGCTACACCTTC
CASRLGTGGDYGYTF
>TRBV20-1|TRBJ2-7|NA|few
TGCAGTGCTAGACCGATAGCGCCGAAGAACGAGCAGTACTTC
CSARPIAPKNEQYF
>TRBV2|TRBJ2-7|NA|NA
TGTGCCAGCAGTGAGGACAGTTACTACGAGCAGTACTTC
CASSEDSYYEQYF
>TRBV28|TRBJ2-3|TRBD1|NA
TGTGCCAGCGGAAAGAACAGGGGGGATACGCAGTATTTT
CASGKNRGDTQYF
>TRBV7-9|TRBJ1-2|NA|few
TGTGCCAGCAGCCCGGGGGCTGGCTATGGCTACACCTTC
CASSPGAGYGYTF
>TRBV5-5|TRBJ2-7|NA|few
TGTGCCAGCAGCTTCGGACAGTCCGGGACTATCTACGAGCAGTACTTC
CASSFGQSGTIYEQYF
>TRBV5-1|TRBJ2-7|TRBD1|few
TGCGCCAGCAGCGCAGGGGACAGCTCAGGCGAGCAGTACTTC
CASSAGDSSGEQYF
>TRBV7-9|TRBJ2-1|TRBD2|NA
TGTGCCAGCAGCTTCCCCGGGACTAGCAATGAGCAGTTCTTC
CASSFPGTSNEQFF
>TRBV19|TRBJ2-3|TRBD2|few
TGTGCCAGTAGTATCGGAGCGGGAGCTAGCACAGATACGCAGTATTTT
CASSIGAGASTDTQYF